The present entry profiles one T cell receptor (beta chain) with its context. The antigen remains unidentified. This entry is derived from a study of cytomegalovirus exposure and HLA in healthy donors. Study results and caveats: The presence/absence work took it that sequencing depth was about the same across donors. Compared with the roughly 730-donor mean, an Asian-associated ancestry cluster reportedly had fewer N-insertions, according to a later analysis. There was a cluster of highly shared sequence variants that was likely a sequencing artifact.

PCR used 60 Vbeta primers and 13 Jbeta primers. The table came from immunoSEQ multiplex PCR; TCRdb's copy has only in-frame clones and leaves some out. Among 150,000 to 200,000 clones listed, 75% to 85% were seen once. The specimen sequenced was PBMCs. This receptor was identified in a woman aged 18 to 35 in good health and CMV-seronegative.

CDR3 DNA: TGTGCCAGCAGCCTCGTGTATGGGGGCGGCTACACCTTC. This gives the protein CASSLVYGGGYTF. The rearrangement uses TRBV7-8 and TRBJ1-2; possible D gene TRBD1, 6 bases. Germline-derived CDR1 and CDR2 are SGHVS and FQNEAQ. Trimming stripped 5 bases from V and 8 bases from J, with 15 bases between. CDR3 size: 13 residues. Together with reference TRBV7-8 and TRBJ1-2, the CDR3 gives the full variable domain: GAGVSQSPRYKVAKRGQDVALRCDPISGHVSLFWYQQALGQGPEFLTYFQNEAQLDKSGLPSDRFFAERPEGSVSTLKIQRTQQEDSAVYLCASSLVYGGGYTFGSGTRLTVV.